This T cell receptor beta chain was captured by sequencing in a study of blood T cell repertoires in COVID-19. Overall study context: Sources were T cells, B-cell-depleted T cells, or PBMCs; the material itself was cDNA or gDNA.

Authors' processing steps: Reference gene primer amplification gave estimated nucleated cell counts. Assay: immunoSEQ multiplex PCR; the TCRdb copy retains only in-frame clones and omits some. D and trimming were read from the DNA, whereas the V and J calls and clone size are those reported in that table. The sample has about 59,000 clones, 70% to 90% seen once. This clone came up once. Germline V gene lookup returns CDR1 SGDLS and CDR2 YYNGEE. The CDR3 has 19 residues. The trim removed 1 base at V and 1 base at J, leaving 14 bases unmatched. The clonotype originates from a man in his 60s with acute or convalescent COVID-19. The chain combines TRBV9 with TRBJ1-5; 7 bases fit TRBD1. Sequencing was performed on peripheral blood. CDR3 DNA: TGTGCCAGCAGCGTACTCAGACGGCGACAGGGAGGAAGCAATCAGCCCCAGCATTTT. Its translation: CASSVLRRRQGGSNQPQHF.